A single sample is the source of the 18 T cell receptor beta chains below, sequenced in a study of breast tumors, draining lymph nodes, adjacent tissues. TCRdb analysed the multiplex PCR reads with MiXCR anew, one entry per CDR3 protein. The sample has some 150,000 distinct CDR3 sequences, around 22% seen once. Axillary draining lymph nodes of breast cancer patients supplied the node samples. Sequenced sample: axillary lymph node tissue. Source of these receptors: a female donor with breast cancer. Some clones in this sample may be carry-over from other donors' samples.

V is TRBV4-1 and J is TRBJ2-5; weak D call: TRBD2 (6 bases). The CDR3 is 14 residues long. The germline gives CDR1 MGHRA, CDR2 YSYEKL. V shed 0 bases and J shed 6 bases, with 11 bases lying between them. CDR3 residues: CASSQEDYIKTQYF. DNA of the CDR3: TGCGCCAGCAGCCAAGAGGACTACATAAAGACCCAGTACTTC.

This clonotype was seen repeatedly, ten times or more. The chain combines TRBV5-1 with TRBJ2-7, with D possibly called TRBD1 or TRBD2 (5 bases each). This CDR3 region has 14 residues. V gave up 3 bases and J gave up 0 bases, with 10 bases separating them. The germline CDR1 and CDR2 sequences are SGHRS and YFSETQ. The CDR3 protein is CASSSGRSSYEQYF. Here the CDR3 DNA reads TGCGCCAGCAGCTCGGGACGGAGCTCCTACGAGCAGTACTTC.

There are many counts of this clonotype. The rearrangement joins TRBV7-6 to TRBJ2-5; 7 positions match TRBD1. Per germline, CDR1 SGHVS and CDR2 FNYEAQ. This CDR3 has 17 residues. V lost 1 base and J lost 4; bases outside the gene matches: 12. CDR3 DNA sequence: TGTGCCAGCAGCTTAGAATCGGCAGGGAACAGGGGAGAGACCCAGTACTTC. Protein: CASSLESAGNRGETQYF.

Remarks on this clonotype: It may be a read error: a sequence one base away is much more abundant. No conserved phenylalanine or tryptophan is present at the end of the CDR3, so a read error is the likely explanation. Here the CDR3 reads CASSRRGTSNQPQHY. CDR3 nucleotide sequence: TGTGCCAGTAGTCGCAGGGGGACTAGCAATCAGCCCCAGCATTAT. The chain combines TRBV19 with TRBJ1-5, with TRBD1 matching over 7 bases. This CDR3 is 15 amino acids long. Germline-derived CDR1 and CDR2 are LNHDA and SQIVND (reference sequence). Trimming took 5 bases from V and 0 from J; bases not matched to a gene: 4.

The table lists this clonotype with many counts. The chain joins TRBV18 to TRBJ2-5; D unresolved. The germline V and J ends were trimmed by 6 bases and 5 bases, with 16 bases remaining between them. The germline V gene has CDR1 KGHSH and CDR2 LQKENI. This CDR3 spans 14 amino acids. CDR3 bases: TGTGCCAGCTCCCCTCGGATCGATTCGGAGACCCAGTACTTC. This sequence encodes CASSPRIDSETQYF.

Worth noting for this clonotype: This clone may be a read error of a much larger clone one base away. Written as DNA, the CDR3 is TGTACCAGCAGTTACCCACCCGGGACTAGCGGGAGTGAGCAGTTCTTC. Protein sequence: CTSSYPPGTSGSEQFF. The chain carries TRBV6-5 and TRBJ2-1; 14 bases line up with TRBD2. Germline CDR1 reads MNHEY; CDR2 reads SVGAGI. The CDR3 extends over 16 amino acids.

There are many counts of this clonotype. The chain uses TRBV27 and TRBJ2-7, with 10 positions matching TRBD2. The ends lost 3 bases at V and 4 bases at J; junction bases unmatched: 3. Germline loops: CDR1 MNHEY, CDR2 SMNVEV (reference sequence). The CDR3 covers 14 residues. The CDR3 bases are TGTGCCAGCAGTTTGAATAGCGGGGGGTACGAGCAGTACTTC. Translating gives CASSLNSGGYEQYF.

At least ten counts were recorded for this clonotype. The rearrangement links TRBV15 to TRBJ2-1; D gene ambiguous. From germline, CDR1 is LNHNV and CDR2 YYDKDF (reference sequence). Between the trimmed V and J ends, which lost 7 bases and 5 bases, there was a span of 15 bases. This CDR3 has 14 residues. CDR3 in amino acids: CATNHDQINNEQFF. For the CDR3, the DNA is TGTGCCACCAACCACGACCAAATTAACAATGAGCAGTTCTTC.

Points on this clonotype: One end of the junction varies from germline; a read error may be responsible. This rearrangement joins TRBV10-3 to TRBJ1-4, with 7 bases identical to TRBD1. Looked up from germline, CDR1 is ENHRY and CDR2 is SYGVKD. The CDR3 extends over 15 amino acids. CDR3 sequence reads: CAISESRTGVEELFF. DNA of the CDR3: TGTGCCATCAGCGAGTCGAGAACAGGGGTTGAAGAACTGTTTTTT.

This clonotype showed up many times. The gene calls are TRBV15 and TRBJ2-2; D unresolved. The V end lost 3 bases, the J end lost 1 base, and 3 bases lay between the germline ends. The V gene's germline CDR1 is LNHNV and CDR2 YYDKDF (reference sequence). The CDR3 runs to 13 residues. The CDR3 region is CATSRKNTGELFF. The CDR3 region has the DNA TGTGCCACCAGCAGGAAGAACACCGGGGAGCTGTTTTTT. Full variable domain (missing parts from reference TRBV15 and TRBJ2-2): DAMVIQNPRYQVTQFGKPVTLSCSQTLNHNVMYWYQQKSSQAPKLLFHYYDKDFNNEADTPDNFQSRRPNTSFCFLDIRSPGLGDTAMYLCATSRKNTGELFFGEGSRLTVL.

This clonotype has more than one count but fewer than ten. This chain connects TRBV28 to TRBJ2-7; 11 bases are shared with TRBD2. V trimming: 6 bases; J trimming: 5 bases; junction bases outside the gene matches: 6. Per the germline V gene, CDR1 is MDHEN and CDR2 is SYDVKM. The CDR3 has 14 amino acids. DNA of the CDR3: TGTGCCAGCAGAGGACTAGCGGGTGCCGACGAGCAGTACTTC. Translation: CASRGLAGADEQYF. The whole variable domain, filled in from reference TRBV28 and TRBJ2-7, reads DVKVTQSSRYLVKRTGEKVFLECVQDMDHENMFWYRQDPGLGLRLIYFSYDVKMKEKGDIPEGYSVSREKKERFSLILESASTNQTSMYLCASRGLAGADEQYFGPGTRLTVT.

By share, this clonotype counts as medium-sized. This chain connects TRBV5-1 to TRBJ2-1; 7 nucleotides agree with TRBD2. The length of the CDR3 is 15 residues. In germline, CDR1 is SGHRS, CDR2 YFSETQ. V trimming: 0 bases; J trimming: 5 bases; junction bases outside the gene matches: 5. The CDR3 nucleotides are TGCGCCAGCAGCTTGGCGCCAGCGGGAAACAATGAGCAGTTCTTC. Encoded protein: CASSLAPAGNNEQFF.

Of note for this clonotype: A read error is possible here, since a much larger clone lies one base away. J is TRBJ2-1 and V is TRBV6-5; 12 bases fit TRBD2. Germline V CDR1 and CDR2: MNHEY, SVGAGI. There are 15 residues in the CDR3. V lost 5 bases and J lost 6; bases outside the gene matches: 5. The DNA for the CDR3 is TGTGCCAGCAGTCACGGACTAGCGGGAACCAATGAGCAGTTCTTC. This translates into CASSHGLAGTNEQFF.

This clonotype was detected ten times or more. The V and J genes are TRBV20-1 and TRBJ2-5; 9 nucleotides match TRBD1. Germline V gene lookup returns CDR1 DFQATT and CDR2 SNEGSKA (reference sequence). This CDR3 spans 13 amino acids. Here the CDR3 DNA reads TGCAGGGGACAGGGACCCGTCCAAGAGACCCAGTACTTC. This translates into CRGQGPVQETQYF.

At least ten counts were recorded for this clonotype. The gene calls are TRBV6-2 or TRBV6-3 and TRBJ2-7; 7 nucleotides match TRBD1. Germline trimming cut 5 bases from V and 0 bases from J; bases unmatched to any gene: 7. Per the germline V gene, CDR1 is MNHEY and CDR2 is SVGEGT. The CDR3 is 15 amino acids. The CDR3, as DNA: TGTGCCAGCAGTAGTCCCGGGACAGTCTCCTACGAGCAGTACTTC. Its translation: CASSSPGTVSYEQYF.

This clonotype showed up just a few times. The chain employs TRBV12-3 or TRBV12-4 and TRBJ2-3, with D maybe TRBD2 (6 bases). The CDR3 totals 15 residues. V lost 5 bases and J 7 bases, leaving 19 bases between the germline ends. CDR3 residues: CASSITSRRGNTQYF. Here the CDR3 DNA reads TGTGCCAGCAGTATCACTAGCAGAAGAGGGAATACGCAGTATTTT.

Concerning this clonotype: With a much larger clone just one base away, this may be a read error. The chain links TRBV9 to TRBJ2-2, with D perhaps being TRBD1 or TRBD2 (6 bases each). This CDR3 comprises 18 residues. The germline V gene has CDR1 SGDLS and CDR2 YYNGEE. V dropped 4 bases and J dropped 0 bases, with 19 bases sitting between them. CDR3 coding DNA: TGTGCCAGCAGCAAGGGGGGCTCCGGGTTAGCGAACACCGGGGAGCTGTTTTTT. This encodes CASSKGGSGLANTGELFF.

This clonotype was counted at least ten times. The chain combines TRBV12-3 or TRBV12-4 with TRBJ1-2; tentative D call: TRBD1 (5 bases). The CDR3 totals 14 residues. V lost 6 bases to trimming and J lost 8 bases, with 19 bases between them. CDR3 loop: CASSLGPVKRGYTF. CDR3 coding DNA: TGTGCCAGCAGCCTGGGGCCGGTAAAGAGAGGCTACACCTTC.